A single TCR beta chain is shown here with its context. Trimming cost V 1 base and J 3 bases, with 4 bases left between them. Germline V CDR1 and CDR2: SGHNT, YENEEA. CDR3 size: 12 residues. Produced via immunoSEQ multiplex PCR; TCRdb's table is partial and in-frame only. There are around 180,000 clones in the sample; approximately 94% occur only once, and around 1.3% lies in the top ten. The record originates from a study of control samples from healthy donors and cancer patients. The sample consisted of blood. V is TRBV11-3 and J is TRBJ2-7; D is unclear. The receptor's source is a woman under 30 in good health. Written as DNA, the CDR3 is TGTGCCAGCAGCTTAGGGGACTACGAGCAGTACTTC. As protein: CASSLGDYEQYF.